This TCR beta chain was found in a study of early T cells in non-severe SARS-CoV-2 infection (dated by TCRdb to about 2021). For context, the study as a whole: TCR sequencing used bulk RNA from unsorted whole blood, so alpha and beta chains could not be paired. Results and caveats for the whole study, not just this receptor: VDJdb matching was skewed toward anti-spike CD8 responses and likely underestimated virus-specific expansions by missing private and CD4 specificities.

The library was made by 5' RACE. The data were produced on a NextSeq 500. The TCR library protocol attached unique molecular identifiers to individual cDNA molecules to correct for sequencing error and PCR bias. Sequencing covered both TCR alpha and beta chains, and within each sample the abundances of alpha and beta sequences were tightly co-correlated. The paper's processing steps were these. Decombinator V4 was used to perform V gene, J gene and CDR3 annotation of TCR sequences. Expanded TCRs were defined as changing significantly between any two time points under a Poisson model with p below 0.0001. TCR abundances were normalised to the total number of TCRs sequenced per sample and expressed as counts per million. TRAV1-2 paired with TRAJ12, TRAJ20 or TRAJ33 defined MAIT TCRs, while TRAV10 paired with TRAJ18 defined iNKT TCRs. VDJdb, accessed 1 November 2021, was searched for CMV, EBV and SARS-CoV-2 annotated TCRs, with TCRs annotated for multiple antigens excluded. TCRdb reprocessing: public reads trimmed at Q25 with fastp, clones called with MiXCR, in-frame beta chains kept. Rows with a matching CDR3 protein are joined into one entry that keeps the most common DNA and genes. These V and J calls derive from TCRdb rather than the authors' analysis. This sample holds some 55,000 distinct CDR3 sequences; more than 10% were observed only once. The ten largest clones take up 2% to 3% of the sample.

A case-control design nested within a healthcare worker cohort in London, UK, was used, with weekly nasopharyngeal swab PCR tests and blood sampling performed. Healthcare workers were recruited during the week of the UK lockdown, between 23 and 31 March 2020, and followed weekly for up to about 15 weeks. This clonotype appeared a few times. Its antigen is not yet known. No much larger clonotype is one base removed from it; base qualities were not supplied. For CDR1 and CDR2, the germline V gene lists MGHRA and YSYEKL. The CDR3, cysteine through phenylalanine, is 15 amino acids long. Only CDR3 DNA is held: 45 bases, read in frame from base 1. V sheds 2 bases and J sheds 4 bases, leaving 14 bases between their ends.

The sequence joins TRBV4-1 to TRBJ2-5; the D gene is perhaps TRBD1, from 5 matching bases. Source: whole blood, taken at baseline. The source of this sequence is an adult who was a healthcare worker with PCR-confirmed SARS-CoV-2 infection or an uninfected control (not recorded which). The DNA sequence is as follows: TGCGCCAGCAGCCAACGCAGGGCAGATGGAGAGACCCAGTACTTC. It translates as CASSQRRADGETQYF.